What follows is one T cell receptor (beta chain) and its context. Its antigen is unidentified. V lost 2 bases, J lost 4 bases, and 18 bases lay in between. This CDR3 region has 16 residues. Germline CDR1 reads SNHLY; CDR2 reads FYNNEI. These data come from a study of T cell repertoires in cytomegalovirus infection. The wider study: In public TCR beta signatures, there were indications of both CMV infection and matching HLA type.

TCRdb reprocessed the reads with MiXCR, giving one entry per CDR3 protein. The sample includes 130,000 or so distinct CDR3 sequences, 5% to 6.5% of them seen just once. Study results and caveats: Summed frequency of shared TCR beta families picked out CMV carriers who also had the relevant HLA.

V and J are TRBV2 and TRBJ2-7; D is unclear. The clonotype originates from a human donor in good health (CMV status not recorded). Some clones in this sample may be carry-over from other donors' samples. Material for sequencing was PBMCs. Here the CDR3 DNA reads TGTGCCAGCAGTGAAAATACGGTTCCTCTCTTTTACGAGCAGTACTTC. Residues: CASSENTVPLFYEQYF. The whole variable domain, remainder taken from reference TRBV2 and TRBJ2-7, is EPEVTQTPSHQVTQMGQEVILRCVPISNHLYFYWYRQILGQKVEFLVSFYNNEISEKSEIFDDQFSVERPDGSNFTLKIRSTKLEDSAMYFCASSENTVPLFYEQYFGPGTRLTVT.